The 21 T cell receptor beta chains given below trace back to one sample, sequenced in a study of shared clonotypes between healthy human individuals. Data came from immunoSEQ multiplex PCR; TCRdb stores just in-frame clones and leaves some out. The sample lists 1.6 million or so clones; around 97% were seen once. The source material was naive CD4+ T cells sorted from blood. Subset denoted: CD45RA+ positively selected. The receptors here all came from a man under 40 in good health.

With respect to this clone: It is unclear where the CDR3 begins or ends on the DNA, so no DNA is shown, and the CDR3 is as TCRdb lists it. The V and J genes are TRBV21-1 and TRBJ1-2; TRBD1 was called by the table and not checked on the DNA. TRBV21-1 is flagged as a pseudogene. Both ends counted, the CDR3 spans 12 residues. The CDR3 here is CASFGGGNGYTF.

The chain links TRBV10-1 to TRBJ2-5, with 8 bases aligning to TRBD1. This CDR3 has 16 amino acids. The trim removed 10 bases at V and 5 bases at J, leaving 18 bases unmatched. Looked up from germline, CDR1 is WNHNN and CDR2 is SYGVQD (reference sequence). The CDR3 region has the DNA TGCGCCATCCAGCCGGACAGGGAAATGAGTTTTGAGACCCAGTACTTC. It is translated as CAIQPDREMSFETQYF.

This chain uses TRBV18 with TRBJ2-6; possibly TRBD2 for D (5 bases). CDR3 length: 15 residues. The germline V gene has CDR1 KGHSH and CDR2 LQKENI. V was trimmed by 4 bases and J by 4 bases, leaving 11 bases between them. This CDR3 reads CASSLLSGGANVLTF. Written as DNA, the CDR3 is TGTGCCAGCTCACTCCTGAGCGGCGGGGCCAACGTCCTGACTTTC. The full variable domain, with the rest looked up from reference TRBV18 and TRBJ2-6, is NAGVMQNPRHLVRRRGQEARLRCSPMKGHSHVYWYRQLPEEGLKFMVYLQKENIIDESGMPKERFSAEFPKEGPSILRIQQVVRGDSAAYFCASSLLSGGANVLTFGAGSRLTVL.

This clone has only one observation. The chain has TRBV28 and TRBJ2-1, with 9 positions matching TRBD2. CDR3 size: 14 residues. Unmatched junction bases numbered 8, after V lost 7 bases and J lost 7 bases. Germline-derived CDR1 and CDR2 are MDHEN and SYDVKM. This chain's CDR3 is CASTLGGRGNEQFF. As DNA, the CDR3 is TGTGCCAGCACCCTCGGCGGGAGGGGAAATGAGCAGTTCTTC.

The chain uses TRBV5-4 and TRBJ2-1; perhaps TRBD2 as D (7 bases). Trimming cost V 0 bases and J 10 bases, with 11 bases left between them. This CDR3 has 13 amino acids. Germline loops: CDR1 SGHNT, CDR2 YYREEE (reference sequence). CDR3 sequence (DNA): TGTGCCAGCAGCTTGGGCGGGGGCCGGGAGCAGTTCTTC. It yields the protein CASSLGGGREQFF.

This rearrangement joins TRBV7-9 to TRBJ1-4, with TRBD1 matching over 7 bases. Germline V gene sequence: CDR1 SEHNR, CDR2 FQNEAQ (reference sequence). Unmatched junction bases numbered 4, after V lost 1 base and J lost 14 bases. The CDR3 loop spans 12 amino acids. Here the CDR3 reads CASSLESGGLFF. The DNA for the CDR3 is TGTGCCAGCAGCTTAGAATCAGGGGGTCTGTTTTTT. Combining the CDR3 with reference TRBV7-9 and TRBJ1-4 gives the whole variable domain DTGVSQNPRHKITKRGQNVTFRCDPISEHNRLYWYRQTLGQGPEFLTYFQNEAQLEKSRLLSDRFSAERPKGSFSTLEIQRTEQGDSAMYLCASSLESGGLFFGSGTQLSVL.

The V and J genes are TRBV15 and TRBJ2-5; 7 bases match TRBD1. Per the germline V gene, CDR1 is LNHNV and CDR2 is YYDKDF (reference sequence). CDR3 length: 16 residues. Germline trimming cut 5 bases from V and 5 bases from J; bases unmatched to any gene: 14. The CDR3 DNA reads TGTGCCACCAGCGCGCGACAGGGTGCAGGGGGTGAGACCCAGTACTTC. Protein sequence: CATSARQGAGGETQYF.

The V call is TRBV19, the J call TRBJ2-1; 13 bases line up with TRBD2. Unmatched junction bases numbered 8, after V lost 9 bases and J lost 9 bases. The CDR3 covers 14 residues. Germline assignment: CDR1 LNHDA and CDR2 SQIVND (reference sequence). This CDR3 is CASSGLAGVGEQFF. The CDR3 coding sequence is TGTGCCAGCAGCGGACTAGCGGGAGTAGGTGAGCAGTTCTTC.

The rearrangement links TRBV29-1 to TRBJ2-1; D remains unclear. The CDR3 totals 14 residues. V was pared by 3 bases and J by 2 bases, with 11 bases between. CDR1 is SQVTM, CDR2 ANQGSEA, per germline. CDR3 sequence reads: CSVDPDTPYNEQFF. The CDR3 nucleotides read TGCAGCGTTGATCCCGACACTCCCTACAATGAGCAGTTCTTC.

This chain links TRBV29-1 with TRBJ2-5; tentatively, D is TRBD1 or TRBD2 (5 bases each). The germline CDR1 and CDR2 sequences are SQVTM and ANQGSEA. The CDR3 has 13 residues. With 1 base removed from V and 4 bases from J, the gap between germline ends came to 10 bases. CDR3 sequence (DNA): TGCAGCGTTGAAGTTTGGGGGAGAGAGACCCAGTACTTC. This gives the protein CSVEVWGRETQYF.

This clone has just one count. The chain employs TRBV5-6 and TRBJ2-1; D unresolved. Trimming removed 0 bases from V and 1 base from J, with 5 bases in between. The CDR3 is made up of 14 amino acids. The germline CDR1 and CDR2 sequences are SGHDT and YYEEEE. CDR3 residues: CASSLVVSYNEQFF. The CDR3 DNA is TGTGCCAGCAGCTTGGTGGTTTCCTACAATGAGCAGTTCTTC.

This chain uses TRBV5-4 with TRBJ2-7; 10 nucleotides align to TRBD1. CDR1 and CDR2 (germline): SGHNT, YYREEE (reference sequence). The ends lost 3 bases at V and 0 bases at J; junction bases unmatched: 9. The CDR3 length is 17 residues. The CDR3 loop is CASSSPPGTGVSYEQYF. Here the CDR3 DNA reads TGTGCCAGCAGCTCCCCCCCCGGGACAGGGGTCTCCTACGAGCAGTACTTC. Supplemented by reference TRBV5-4 and TRBJ2-7, the full variable domain reads ETGVTQSPTHLIKTRGQQVTLRCSSQSGHNTVSWYQQALGQGPQFIFQYYREEENGRGNFPPRFSGLQFPNYSSELNVNALELDDSALYLCASSSPPGTGVSYEQYFGPGTRLTVT.

The chain joins TRBV9 to TRBJ2-3; 10 bases map to TRBD2. Germline values: CDR1 SGDLS, CDR2 YYNGEE. J gave up 6 bases and V 2 bases, and 3 bases lay outside the gene matches. The length of the CDR3 is 14 residues. The CDR3 coding sequence is TGTGCCAGCAGCGTCCTAGCGGGAGATGATACGCAGTATTTT. Protein: CASSVLAGDDTQYF. Full variable domain (remainder filled in from reference TRBV9 and TRBJ2-3): DSGVTQTPKHLITATGQRVTLRCSPRSGDLSVYWYQQSLDQGLQFLIQYYNGEERAKGNILERFSAQQFPDLHSELNLSSLELGDSALYFCASSVLAGDDTQYFGPGTRLTVL.

The rearrangement links TRBV7-3 to TRBJ2-1; 12 nucleotides line up with TRBD2. V shed 8 bases, J shed 8 bases, and the junction held 16 bases outside the gene matches. Germline CDR1 SGHTA, CDR2 FQGTGA. The CDR3 contains 17 residues. CDR3 bases: TGTGCCAGCTGGGCCCCAATACTAGCGGGAGGAACGGATGAGCAGTTCTTC. Translating it yields CASWAPILAGGTDEQFF.

V usage is TRBV11-3 and J usage is TRBJ1-5, with D tentatively TRBD1 (6 bases). The V gene's germline CDR1 is SGHNT and CDR2 YENEEA. The V and J ends lost 2 bases and 3 bases respectively, with 11 bases between them. The CDR3 covers 15 residues. CDR3 nucleotides: TGTGCCAGCAGCTTACGGGAGGGGGTCAATCAGCCCCAGCATTTT. Amino acid sequence: CASSLREGVNQPQHF.

The rearrangement links TRBV5-4 to TRBJ2-1; no definite D call. CDR3 length: 9 amino acids. Trimming shortened V by 0 bases and J by 15 bases, and 4 bases separated the two germline ends. Per the germline V gene, CDR1 is SGHNT and CDR2 is YYREEE (reference sequence). CDR3 sequence reads: CASSLAWFF. CDR3 DNA sequence: TGTGCCAGCAGCTTGGCCTGGTTCTTC.

This clone was seen once. The chain uses TRBV5-1 and TRBJ1-1; a possible D gene is TRBD1 (6 bases). V was cut by 7 bases and J by 5 bases, with 18 bases left in between. This CDR3 spans 14 amino acids. Germline loops: CDR1 SGHRS, CDR2 YFSETQ. CDR3 region: CASGRQASRTEAFF. CDR3 bases: TGCGCCAGCGGTAGACAGGCAAGTCGTACTGAAGCTTTCTTT.

The chain is built from TRBV9 and TRBJ2-6; 8 nucleotides agree with TRBD1. The CDR3 totals 15 residues. V shed 3 bases and J 5 bases; nucleotides not matched to a gene: 4. Germline V gene lookup returns CDR1 SGDLS and CDR2 YYNGEE. In DNA, the CDR3 is TGTGCCAGCAGCGCCCGGACAGGGAGGGCCAACGTCCTGACTTTC. It codes for CASSARTGRANVLTF. Full variable domain (remainder filled in from reference TRBV9 and TRBJ2-6): DSGVTQTPKHLITATGQRVTLRCSPRSGDLSVYWYQQSLDQGLQFLIQYYNGEERAKGNILERFSAQQFPDLHSELNLSSLELGDSALYFCASSARTGRANVLTFGAGSRLTVL.

This chain uses TRBV5-5 with TRBJ1-2; D gene uncertain. Germline CDR1 and CDR2: SGHKS and YYEKEE (reference sequence). Trimming shortened V by 0 bases and J by 1 base, and 13 bases separated the two germline ends. The CDR3 covers 16 residues. This chain's CDR3 is CASSLAVAADNYGYTF. CDR3 bases: TGTGCCAGCAGCTTGGCTGTGGCAGCCGATAACTATGGCTACACCTTC.

V and J are TRBV5-4 and TRBJ2-2; D not resolved. The germline gives CDR1 SGHNT, CDR2 YYREEE (reference sequence). The V gene lost 3 bases and the J gene lost 7 bases, with 19 bases spanning the gap. This CDR3 comprises 16 residues. CDR3 sequence (DNA): TGTGCCAGCAGCTATAACCGGGCCCACCTACACGGGGAGCTGTTTTTT. Protein sequence: CASSYNRAHLHGELFF.

This clone showed up just once. The V gene is TRBV7-2, the J gene TRBJ2-3, with 16 bases that match TRBD2. Germline V lookup: CDR1 SGHTA, CDR2 FQGNSA. This CDR3 region has 16 residues. With V trimmed by 1 base and J by 7 bases, 2 bases remained unmatched. The CDR3 loop reads CASSLVGLAGGYTQYF. CDR3 DNA sequence: TGTGCCAGCAGCTTAGTGGGACTAGCGGGAGGGTATACGCAGTATTTT.